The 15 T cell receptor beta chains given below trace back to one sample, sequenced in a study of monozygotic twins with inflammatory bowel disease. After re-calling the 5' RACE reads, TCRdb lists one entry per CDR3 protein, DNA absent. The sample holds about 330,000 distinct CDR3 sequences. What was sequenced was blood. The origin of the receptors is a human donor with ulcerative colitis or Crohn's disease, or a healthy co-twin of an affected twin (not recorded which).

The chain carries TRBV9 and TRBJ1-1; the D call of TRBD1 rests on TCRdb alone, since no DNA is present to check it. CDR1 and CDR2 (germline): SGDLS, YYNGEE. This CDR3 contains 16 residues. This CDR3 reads CASSVAPTGLRTEAFF.

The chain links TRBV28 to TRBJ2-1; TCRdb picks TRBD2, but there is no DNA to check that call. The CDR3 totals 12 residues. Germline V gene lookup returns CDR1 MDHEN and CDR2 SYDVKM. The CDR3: CASSSRGTRLFF.

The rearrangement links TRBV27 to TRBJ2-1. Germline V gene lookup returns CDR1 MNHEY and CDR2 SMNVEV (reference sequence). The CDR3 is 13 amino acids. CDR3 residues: CASGYVSYNEQFF.

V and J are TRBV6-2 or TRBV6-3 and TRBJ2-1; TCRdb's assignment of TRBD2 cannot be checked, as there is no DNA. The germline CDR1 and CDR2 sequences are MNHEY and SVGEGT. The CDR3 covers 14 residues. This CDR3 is CASNLASGTSEQFF.

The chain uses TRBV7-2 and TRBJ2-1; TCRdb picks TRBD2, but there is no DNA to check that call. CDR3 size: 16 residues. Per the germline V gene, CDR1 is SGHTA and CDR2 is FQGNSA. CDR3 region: CASSLVADQINNEQFF.

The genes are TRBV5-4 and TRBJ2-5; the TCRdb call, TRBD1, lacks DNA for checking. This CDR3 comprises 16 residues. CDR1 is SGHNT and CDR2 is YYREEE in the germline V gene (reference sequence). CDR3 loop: CASSLPAQGLGETQYF.

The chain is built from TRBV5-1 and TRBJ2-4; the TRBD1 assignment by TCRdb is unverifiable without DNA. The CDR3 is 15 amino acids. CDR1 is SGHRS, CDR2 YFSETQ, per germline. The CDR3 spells CASSLIGVAKNIQYF. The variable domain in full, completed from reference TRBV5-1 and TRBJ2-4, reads KAGVTQTPRYLIKTRGQQVTLSCSPISGHRSVSWYQQTPGQGLQFLFEYFSETQRNKGNFPGRFSGRQFSNSRSEMNVSTLELGDSALYLCASSLIGVAKNIQYFGAGTRLSVL.

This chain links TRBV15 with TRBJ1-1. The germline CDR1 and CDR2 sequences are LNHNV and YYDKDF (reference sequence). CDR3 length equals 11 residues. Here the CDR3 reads CATSEKTEAFF.

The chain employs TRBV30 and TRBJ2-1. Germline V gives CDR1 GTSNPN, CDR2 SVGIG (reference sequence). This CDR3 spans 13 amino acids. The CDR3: CAWSVRAGNEQFF.

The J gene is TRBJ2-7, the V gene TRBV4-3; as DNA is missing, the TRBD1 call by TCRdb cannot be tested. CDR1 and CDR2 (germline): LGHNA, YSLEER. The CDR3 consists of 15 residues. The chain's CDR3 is CASSQGTVFLREQYF.

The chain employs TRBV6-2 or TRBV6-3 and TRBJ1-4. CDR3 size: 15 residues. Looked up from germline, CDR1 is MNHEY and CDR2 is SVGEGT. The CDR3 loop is CASSSRQSGNEKLFF.

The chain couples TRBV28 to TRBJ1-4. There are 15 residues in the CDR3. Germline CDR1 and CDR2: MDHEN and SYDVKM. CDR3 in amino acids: CASSLVSGANEKLFF.

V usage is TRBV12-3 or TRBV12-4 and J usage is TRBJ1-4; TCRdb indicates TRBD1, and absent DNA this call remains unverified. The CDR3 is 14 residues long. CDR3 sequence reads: CASSLGGENEKLFF.

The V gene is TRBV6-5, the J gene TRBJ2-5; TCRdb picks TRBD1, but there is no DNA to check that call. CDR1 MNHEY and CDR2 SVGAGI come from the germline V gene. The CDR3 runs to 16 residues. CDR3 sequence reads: CASSYSRSGGVETQYF.

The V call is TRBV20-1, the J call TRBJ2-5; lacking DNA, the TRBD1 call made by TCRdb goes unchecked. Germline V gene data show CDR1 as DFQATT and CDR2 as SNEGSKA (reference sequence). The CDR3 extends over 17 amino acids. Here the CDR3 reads CSASTQVGFVPQETQYF.